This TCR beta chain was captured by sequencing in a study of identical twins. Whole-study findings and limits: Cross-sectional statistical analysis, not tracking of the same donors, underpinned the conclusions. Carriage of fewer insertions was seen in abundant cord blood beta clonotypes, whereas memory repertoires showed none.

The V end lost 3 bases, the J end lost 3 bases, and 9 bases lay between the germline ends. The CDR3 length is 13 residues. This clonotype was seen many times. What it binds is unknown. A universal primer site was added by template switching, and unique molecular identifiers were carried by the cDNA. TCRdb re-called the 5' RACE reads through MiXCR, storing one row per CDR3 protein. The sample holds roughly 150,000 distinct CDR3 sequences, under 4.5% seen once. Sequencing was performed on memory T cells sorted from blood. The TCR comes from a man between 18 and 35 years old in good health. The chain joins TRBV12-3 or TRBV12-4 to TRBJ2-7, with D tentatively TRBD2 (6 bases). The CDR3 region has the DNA TGTGCCAGCAGTTTGGGGGGACTCTACGAGCAGTACGTC. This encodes CASSLGGLYEQYV.